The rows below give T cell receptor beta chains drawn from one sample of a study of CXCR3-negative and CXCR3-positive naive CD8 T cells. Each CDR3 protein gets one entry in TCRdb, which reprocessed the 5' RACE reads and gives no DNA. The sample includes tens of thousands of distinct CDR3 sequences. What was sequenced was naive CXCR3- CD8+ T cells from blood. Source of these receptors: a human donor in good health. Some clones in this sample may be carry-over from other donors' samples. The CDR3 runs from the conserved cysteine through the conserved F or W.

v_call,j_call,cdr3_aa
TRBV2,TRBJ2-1,CASRGGSYNEQFF
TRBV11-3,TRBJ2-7,CASSSMTGRGYEQYF
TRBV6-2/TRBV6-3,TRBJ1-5,CASSGQGDQPQHF
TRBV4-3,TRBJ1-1,CASSQDGQGGLENTEAFF
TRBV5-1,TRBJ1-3,CASSLEEVGSGNTIYF
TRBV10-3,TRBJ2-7,CAISTGTVHEQYF
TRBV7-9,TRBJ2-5,CASATGAETQYF
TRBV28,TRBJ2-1,CASSPLASVNEQFF
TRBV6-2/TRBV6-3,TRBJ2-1,CASSYETGSYNEQFF
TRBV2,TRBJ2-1,CASSRPRVLYNEQFF
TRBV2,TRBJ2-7,CASSTPPGDLLYEQYF
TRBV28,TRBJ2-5,CASIKPRSMSETQYF
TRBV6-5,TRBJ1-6,CASSYDGGDSPLHF
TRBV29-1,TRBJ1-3,CSVEEWGENTIYF
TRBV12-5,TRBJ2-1,CASGSHWTRPYNEQFF
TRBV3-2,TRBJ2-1,CASSQVDALYNEQFF
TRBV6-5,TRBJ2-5,CASSEGWSETQYF
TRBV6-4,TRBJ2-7,CASRLLAGGSYEQYF
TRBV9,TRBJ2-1,CASSVGDSNEQFF
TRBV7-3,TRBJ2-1,CASSLIGAGGPNEQFF
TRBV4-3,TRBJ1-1,CASSLYHKPRVTEAFF
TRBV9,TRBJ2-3,CASSVTDGGWRDTQYF
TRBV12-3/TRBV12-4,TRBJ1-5,CASSPTNQPQHF
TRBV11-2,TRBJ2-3,CASSSGLAVTDTQYF
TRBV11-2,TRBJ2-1,CASSPTGAPYNEQFF
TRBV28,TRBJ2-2,CASSGLAGHNTGELFF
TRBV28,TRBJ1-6,CASSLSLAGYNSPLHF
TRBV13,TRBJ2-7,CASSTHAAYEQYF
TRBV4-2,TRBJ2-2,CASSQATGTGNTGELFF
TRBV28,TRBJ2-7,CASSSQSYEQYF
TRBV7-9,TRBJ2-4,CASSSRDSSIQYF
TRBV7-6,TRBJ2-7,CASSLVPSGELYEQYF
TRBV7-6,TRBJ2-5,CASSPLTAGETQYF
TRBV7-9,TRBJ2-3,CASRQAMDTQYF
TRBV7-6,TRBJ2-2,CASSLFLAQNTGELFF
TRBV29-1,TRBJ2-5,CSVVWTTVLETQYF
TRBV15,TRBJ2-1,CATSEFSGGPVGEQFF
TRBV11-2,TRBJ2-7,CASSYHYEQYF
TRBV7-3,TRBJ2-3,CASSLLEADTQYF
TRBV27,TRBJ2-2,CASRVYGGTNTGELFF